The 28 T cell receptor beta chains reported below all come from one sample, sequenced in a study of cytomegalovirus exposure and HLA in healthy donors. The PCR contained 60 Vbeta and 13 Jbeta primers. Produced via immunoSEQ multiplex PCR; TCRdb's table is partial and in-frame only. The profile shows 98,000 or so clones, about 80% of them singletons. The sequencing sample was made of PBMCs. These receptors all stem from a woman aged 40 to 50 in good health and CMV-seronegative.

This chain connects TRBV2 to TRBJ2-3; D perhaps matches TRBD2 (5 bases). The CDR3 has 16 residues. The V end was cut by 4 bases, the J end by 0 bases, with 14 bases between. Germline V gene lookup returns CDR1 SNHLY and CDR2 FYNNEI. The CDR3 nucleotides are TGTGCCAGCAGTGCAGCGGAGACTACTAGCACAGATACGCAGTATTTT. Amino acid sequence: CASSAAETTSTDTQYF.

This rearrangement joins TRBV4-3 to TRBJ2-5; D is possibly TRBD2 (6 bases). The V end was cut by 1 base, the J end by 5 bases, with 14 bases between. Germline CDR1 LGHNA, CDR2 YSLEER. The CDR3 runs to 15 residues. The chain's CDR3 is CASSQGGGDQETQYF. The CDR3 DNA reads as TGCGCCAGCAGCCAAGGGGGCGGGGATCAGGAGACCCAGTACTTC.

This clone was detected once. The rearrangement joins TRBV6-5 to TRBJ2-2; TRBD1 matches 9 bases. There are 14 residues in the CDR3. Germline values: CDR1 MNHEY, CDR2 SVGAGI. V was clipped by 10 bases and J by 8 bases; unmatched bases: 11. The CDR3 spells CAIGTQGAAGELFF. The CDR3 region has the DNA TGTGCCATCGGGACACAGGGGGCAGCGGGGGAGCTGTTTTTT.

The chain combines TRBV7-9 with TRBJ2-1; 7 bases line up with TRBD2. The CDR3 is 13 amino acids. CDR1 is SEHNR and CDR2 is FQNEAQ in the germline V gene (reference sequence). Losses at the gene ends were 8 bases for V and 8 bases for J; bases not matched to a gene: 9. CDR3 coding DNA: TGTGCCAGCCGGGCGGGAGTGGTATATGAGCAGTTCTTC. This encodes CASRAGVVYEQFF.

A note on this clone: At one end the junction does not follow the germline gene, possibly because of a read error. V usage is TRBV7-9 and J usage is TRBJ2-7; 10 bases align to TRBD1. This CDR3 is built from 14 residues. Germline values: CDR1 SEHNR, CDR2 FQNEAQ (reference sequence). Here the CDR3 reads CSSSLGTGAYEQYF. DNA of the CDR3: TGTTCCAGCAGCTTAGGGACAGGGGCTTACGAGCAGTACTTC.

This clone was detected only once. CDR3 region: CASSLGTSGRNYEQYF. The CDR3 DNA reads TGTGCCAGCAGCCTGGGGACTAGCGGGAGGAATTACGAGCAGTACTTC. The chain recombines TRBV27 with TRBJ2-7; 15 positions match TRBD2. V was pared by 6 bases and J by 4 bases, with 7 bases of the junction left unmatched. The CDR3 is made up of 16 amino acids. Germline V gives CDR1 MNHEY, CDR2 SMNVEV (reference sequence).

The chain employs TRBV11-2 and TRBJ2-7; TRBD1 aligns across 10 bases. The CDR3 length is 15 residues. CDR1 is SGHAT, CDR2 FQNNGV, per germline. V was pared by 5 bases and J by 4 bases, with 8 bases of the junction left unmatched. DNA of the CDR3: TGTGCCAGCAGCACCGGGACAGGGGAAGGGTACGAGCAGTACTTC. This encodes CASSTGTGEGYEQYF. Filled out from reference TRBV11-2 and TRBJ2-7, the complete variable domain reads EAGVAQSPRYKIIEKRQSVAFWCNPISGHATLYWYQQILGQGPKLLIQFQNNGVVDDSQLPKDRFSAERLKGVDSTLKIQPAKLEDSAVYLCASSTGTGEGYEQYFGPGTRLTVT.

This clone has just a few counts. The CDR3: CASSLEVGDGYTF. Written as DNA, the CDR3 is TGTGCCAGCAGTTTAGAGGTGGGAGATGGCTACACCTTC. The chain recombines TRBV28 with TRBJ1-2; no firm D call. There are 13 residues in the CDR3. Germline V gene lookup returns CDR1 MDHEN and CDR2 SYDVKM. The V gene lost 2 bases and the J gene lost 6 bases, with 10 bases spanning the gap.

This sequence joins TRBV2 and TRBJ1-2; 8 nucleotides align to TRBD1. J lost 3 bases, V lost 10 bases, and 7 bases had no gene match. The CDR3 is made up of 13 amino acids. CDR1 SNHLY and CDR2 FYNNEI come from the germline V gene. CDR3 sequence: CAITTGEDYGYTF. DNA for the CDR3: TGTGCCATAACGACAGGGGAGGACTATGGCTACACCTTC. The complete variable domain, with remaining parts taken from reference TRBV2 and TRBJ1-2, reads EPEVTQTPSHQVTQMGQEVILRCVPISNHLYFYWYRQILGQKVEFLVSFYNNEISEKSEIFDDQFSVERPDGSNFTLKIRSTKLEDSAMYFCAITTGEDYGYTFGSGTRLTVV.

The CDR3 bases are TGTGCCAGCAGCTTACGAGCGGGGGACCCCTACGAGCAGTACTTC. It codes for CASSLRAGDPYEQYF. This chain links TRBV11-2 with TRBJ2-7; TRBD2 matches 8 bases. The CDR3 has 15 amino acids. Germline V gives CDR1 SGHAT, CDR2 FQNNGV. V was pared by 2 bases and J by 2 bases, with 5 bases of the junction left unmatched.

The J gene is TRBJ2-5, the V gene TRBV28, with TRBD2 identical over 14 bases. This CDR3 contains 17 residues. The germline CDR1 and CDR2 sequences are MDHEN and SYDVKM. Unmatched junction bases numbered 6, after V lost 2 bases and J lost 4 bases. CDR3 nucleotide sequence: TGTGCCAGCAGTTTAGGGACTAGCGGGAGATTGCGAGAGACCCAGTACTTC. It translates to CASSLGTSGRLRETQYF.

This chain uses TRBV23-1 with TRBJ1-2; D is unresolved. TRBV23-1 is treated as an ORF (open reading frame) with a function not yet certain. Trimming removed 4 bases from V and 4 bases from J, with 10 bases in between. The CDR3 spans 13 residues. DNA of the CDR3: TGCGCCAGCAGTCCCCCTACGGTCTATGGCTACACCTTC. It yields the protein CASSPPTVYGYTF.

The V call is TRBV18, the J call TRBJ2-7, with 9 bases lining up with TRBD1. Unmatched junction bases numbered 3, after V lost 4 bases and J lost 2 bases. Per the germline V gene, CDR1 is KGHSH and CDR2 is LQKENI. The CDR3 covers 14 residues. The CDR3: CASSQQGAAYEQYF. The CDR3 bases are TGTGCCAGCTCACAACAGGGGGCTGCCTACGAGCAGTACTTC. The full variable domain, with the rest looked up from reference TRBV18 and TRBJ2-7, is NAGVMQNPRHLVRRRGQEARLRCSPMKGHSHVYWYRQLPEEGLKFMVYLQKENIIDESGMPKERFSAEFPKEGPSILRIQQVVRGDSAAYFCASSQQGAAYEQYFGPGTRLTVT.

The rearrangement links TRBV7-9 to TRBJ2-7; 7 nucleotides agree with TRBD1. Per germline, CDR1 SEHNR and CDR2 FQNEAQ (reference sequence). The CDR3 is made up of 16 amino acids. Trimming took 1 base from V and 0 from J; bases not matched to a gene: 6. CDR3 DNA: TGTGCCAGCAGCTTAGTCCCGGGACAGCTCTCCTACGAGCAGTACTTC. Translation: CASSLVPGQLSYEQYF.

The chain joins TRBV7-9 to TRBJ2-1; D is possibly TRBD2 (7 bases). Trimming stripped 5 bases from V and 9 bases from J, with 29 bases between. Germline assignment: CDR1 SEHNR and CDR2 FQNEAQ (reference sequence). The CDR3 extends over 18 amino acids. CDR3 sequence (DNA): TGTGCCAGCAGCCCGCCTCGGGACCCAGGGACGGGGGGCAGTGAGCAGTTCTTC. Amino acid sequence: CASSPPRDPGTGGSEQFF.

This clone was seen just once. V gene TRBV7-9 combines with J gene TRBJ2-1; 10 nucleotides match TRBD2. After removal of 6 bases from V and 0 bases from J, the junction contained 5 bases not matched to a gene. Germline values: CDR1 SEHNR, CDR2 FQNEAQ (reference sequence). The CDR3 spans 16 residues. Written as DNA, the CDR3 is TGTGCCAGCAGTCCTACTAGCGGGATCTCCTACAATGAGCAGTTCTTC. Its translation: CASSPTSGISYNEQFF.

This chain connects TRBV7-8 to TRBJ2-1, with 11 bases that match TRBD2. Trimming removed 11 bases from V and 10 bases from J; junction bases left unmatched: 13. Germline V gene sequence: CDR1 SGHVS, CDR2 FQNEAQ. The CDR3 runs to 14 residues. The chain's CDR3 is CAGVAGGPLGEQFF. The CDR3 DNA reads TGTGCCGGGGTAGCGGGAGGGCCCCTTGGAGAGCAGTTCTTC.

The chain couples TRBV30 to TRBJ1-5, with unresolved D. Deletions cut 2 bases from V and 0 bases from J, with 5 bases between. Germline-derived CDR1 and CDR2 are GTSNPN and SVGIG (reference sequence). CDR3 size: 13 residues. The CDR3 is CAWSRVSNQPQHF. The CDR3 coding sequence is TGTGCCTGGAGTCGGGTTAGCAATCAGCCCCAGCATTTT. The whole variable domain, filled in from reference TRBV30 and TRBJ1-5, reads SQTIHQWPATLVQPVGSPLSLECTVEGTSNPNLYWYRQAAGRGLQLLFYSVGIGQISSEVPQNLSASRPQDRQFILSSKKLLLSDSGFYLCAWSRVSNQPQHFGDGTRLSIL.

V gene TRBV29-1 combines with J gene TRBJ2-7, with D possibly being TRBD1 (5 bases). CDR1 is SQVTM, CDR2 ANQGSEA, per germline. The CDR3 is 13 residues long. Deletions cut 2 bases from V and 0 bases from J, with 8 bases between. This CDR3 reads CSVENRTSYEQYF. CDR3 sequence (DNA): TGCAGCGTTGAAAACAGGACCTCCTACGAGCAGTACTTC.

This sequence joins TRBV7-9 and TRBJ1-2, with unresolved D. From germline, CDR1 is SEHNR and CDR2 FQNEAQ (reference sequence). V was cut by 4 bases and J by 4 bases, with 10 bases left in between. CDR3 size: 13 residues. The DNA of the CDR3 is TGTGCCAGCAGCTCCGTCCCTGTCTATGGCTACACCTTC. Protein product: CASSSVPVYGYTF. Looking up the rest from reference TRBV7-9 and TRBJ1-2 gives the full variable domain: DTGVSQNPRHKITKRGQNVTFRCDPISEHNRLYWYRQTLGQGPEFLTYFQNEAQLEKSRLLSDRFSAERPKGSFSTLEIQRTEQGDSAMYLCASSSVPVYGYTFGSGTRLTVV.

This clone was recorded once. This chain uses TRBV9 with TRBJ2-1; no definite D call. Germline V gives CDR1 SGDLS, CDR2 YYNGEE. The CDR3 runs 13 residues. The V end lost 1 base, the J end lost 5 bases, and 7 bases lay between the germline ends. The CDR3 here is CASSVLFDNEQFF. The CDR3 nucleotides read TGTGCCAGCAGCGTACTCTTTGACAATGAGCAGTTCTTC. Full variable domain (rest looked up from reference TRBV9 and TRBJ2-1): DSGVTQTPKHLITATGQRVTLRCSPRSGDLSVYWYQQSLDQGLQFLIQYYNGEERAKGNILERFSAQQFPDLHSELNLSSLELGDSALYFCASSVLFDNEQFFGPGTRLTVL.

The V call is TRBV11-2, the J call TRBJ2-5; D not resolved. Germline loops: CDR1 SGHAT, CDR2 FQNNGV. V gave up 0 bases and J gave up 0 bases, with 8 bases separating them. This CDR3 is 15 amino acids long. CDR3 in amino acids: CASSLDRLNQETQYF. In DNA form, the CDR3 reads TGTGCCAGCAGCTTAGATCGACTGAACCAAGAGACCCAGTACTTC.

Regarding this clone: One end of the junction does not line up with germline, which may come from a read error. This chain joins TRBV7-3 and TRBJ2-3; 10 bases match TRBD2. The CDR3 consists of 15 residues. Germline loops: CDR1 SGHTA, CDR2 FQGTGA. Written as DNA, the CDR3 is TGTGCCAGCAGCCTAACTAGCGGGGGCACAGATACGCAGTATTTT. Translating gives CASSLTSGGTDTQYF.

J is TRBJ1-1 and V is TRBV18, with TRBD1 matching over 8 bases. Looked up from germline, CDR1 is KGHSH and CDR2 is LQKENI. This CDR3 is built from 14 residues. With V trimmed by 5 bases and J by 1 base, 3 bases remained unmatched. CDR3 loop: CASSDRGGNTEAFF. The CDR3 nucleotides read TGTGCCAGCTCAGACAGGGGTGGGAACACTGAAGCTTTCTTT.

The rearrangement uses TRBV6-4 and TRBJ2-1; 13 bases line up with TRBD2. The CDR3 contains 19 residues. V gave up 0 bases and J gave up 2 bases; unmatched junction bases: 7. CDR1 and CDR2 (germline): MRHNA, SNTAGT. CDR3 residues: CASSDSWTSGRGTYNEQFF. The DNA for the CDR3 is TGTGCCAGCAGTGACTCTTGGACTAGCGGGAGAGGAACCTACAATGAGCAGTTCTTC.

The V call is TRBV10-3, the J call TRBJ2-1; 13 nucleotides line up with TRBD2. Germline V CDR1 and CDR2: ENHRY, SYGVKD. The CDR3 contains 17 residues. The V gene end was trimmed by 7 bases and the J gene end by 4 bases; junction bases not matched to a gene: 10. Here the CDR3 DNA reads TGTGCCATCAATGTGGGACTAGCGGGACTAGGGTACAATGAGCAGTTCTTC. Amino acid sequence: CAINVGLAGLGYNEQFF.

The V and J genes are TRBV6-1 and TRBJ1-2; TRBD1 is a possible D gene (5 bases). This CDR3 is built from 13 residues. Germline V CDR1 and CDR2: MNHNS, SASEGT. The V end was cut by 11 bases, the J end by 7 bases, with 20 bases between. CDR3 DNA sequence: TGTGCCGGGGCGGAACAGATGTTAAGTGGCTACACCTTC. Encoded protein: CAGAEQMLSGYTF.

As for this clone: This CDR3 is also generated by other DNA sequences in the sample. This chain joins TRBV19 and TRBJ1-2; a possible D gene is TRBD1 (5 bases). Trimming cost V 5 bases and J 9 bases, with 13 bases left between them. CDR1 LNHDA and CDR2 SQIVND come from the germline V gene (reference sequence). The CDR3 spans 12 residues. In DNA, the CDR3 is TGTGCCAGTAGTGTAGGGAGGGGACGCTACACCTTC. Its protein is CASSVGRGRYTF.